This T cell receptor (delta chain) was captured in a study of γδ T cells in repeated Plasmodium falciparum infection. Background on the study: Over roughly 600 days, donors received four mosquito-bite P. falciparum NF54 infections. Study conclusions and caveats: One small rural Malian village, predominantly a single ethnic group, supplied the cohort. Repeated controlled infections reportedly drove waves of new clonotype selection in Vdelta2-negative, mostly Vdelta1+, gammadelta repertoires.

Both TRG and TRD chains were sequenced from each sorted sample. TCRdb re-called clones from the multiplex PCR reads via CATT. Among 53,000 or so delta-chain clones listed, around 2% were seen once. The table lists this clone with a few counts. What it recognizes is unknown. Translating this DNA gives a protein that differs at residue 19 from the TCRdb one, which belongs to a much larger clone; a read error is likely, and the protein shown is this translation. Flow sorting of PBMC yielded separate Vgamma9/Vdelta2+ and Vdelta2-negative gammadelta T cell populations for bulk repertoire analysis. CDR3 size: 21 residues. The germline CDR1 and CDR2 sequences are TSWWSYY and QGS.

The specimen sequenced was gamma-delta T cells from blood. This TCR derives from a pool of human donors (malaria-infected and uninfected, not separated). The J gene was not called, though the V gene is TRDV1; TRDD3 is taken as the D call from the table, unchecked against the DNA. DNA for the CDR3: TGTGCTCTTGGGGAACGGGCCCTCCCCTCTTACTGGGGGTCCTACACCGATAAACCCATCTTT. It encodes CALGERALPSYWGSYTDKPIF.